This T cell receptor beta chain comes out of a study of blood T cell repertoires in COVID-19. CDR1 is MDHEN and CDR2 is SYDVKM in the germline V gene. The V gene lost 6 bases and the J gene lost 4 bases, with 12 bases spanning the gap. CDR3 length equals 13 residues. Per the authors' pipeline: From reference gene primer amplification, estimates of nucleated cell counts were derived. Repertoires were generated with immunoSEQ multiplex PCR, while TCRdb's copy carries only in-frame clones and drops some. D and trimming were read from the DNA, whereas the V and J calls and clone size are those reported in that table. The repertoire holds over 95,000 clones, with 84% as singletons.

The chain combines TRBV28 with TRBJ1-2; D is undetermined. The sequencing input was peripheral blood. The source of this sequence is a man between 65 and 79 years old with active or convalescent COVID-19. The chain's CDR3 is CASSPRQSYGYTF. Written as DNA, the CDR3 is TGTGCCAGCAGCCCGAGGCAGTCCTATGGCTACACCTTC.